This T cell receptor beta chain was identified during a study of Graves' ophthalmopathy and Graves' hyperthyroidism. Study details: Stable hyperthyroid donors showed no ophthalmopathy during 18 months follow-up.

A remark on this clonotype: The germline gene is not matched at one end of the junction; a read error may be the cause.

If patients had other autoimmune diseases, uncontrolled infections, pregnancy or lactation, they were excluded. The CDR3 has 15 amino acids. CDR1 and CDR2 (germline): SNHLY, FYNNEI. Amplified material comprised TCR beta CDR3 regions derived from RNA transcripts. A first-round RT-PCR used HTBI primers, followed by a second-round multiplex PCR. One entry per CDR3 protein, called by TCRdb with MiXCR from the multiplex PCR reads. This table holds about 1.1 million distinct CDR3 sequences, about 38% found once. The V call is TRBV2, the J call TRBJ2-5, with 7 bases identical to TRBD1. The sample taken for sequencing was peripheral blood or thyroid tissue (not recorded which). The sequence came from an adult man with Graves' hyperthyroidism. DNA of the CDR3: TGTGCCAGCAGTTTCAGGGAAGGGGGCCAAGGGACCCAGTACTTC. Protein: CASSFREGGQGTQYF.